Presented here are 22 T cell receptor beta chains from one specimen sequenced in a study of blood T cell repertoires in COVID-19 (dated by TCRdb to 2020 to 2022). Library preparation employed the immunoSEQ multiplex PCR assay. Here the immuneACCESS table is served through TCRdb, limited to in-frame sequences with V and J called. Missing clones are a known gap in these copies; in checked studies unresolved V genes cover under half, and the rest lacks a known reason. This sample gives about 120,000 clones in total; 90% of them show up just once. The ten largest make up 4.6% of the sample. Sequencing was done on a sample of peripheral blood. These receptors came from a man aged 55 to 70 with COVID-19, enrolled during active disease.

The rearrangement uses TRBV2 and TRBJ1-1; no clear D. The CDR3 length is 13 residues. V was shortened by 3 bases and J by 3 bases, with 8 bases between the two germline ends. Germline loops: CDR1 SNHLY, CDR2 FYNNEI. The chain's CDR3 is CASSDGEYTEAFF. The CDR3 nucleotides read TGTGCCAGCAGTGACGGGGAGTACACTGAAGCTTTCTTT.

The J gene is TRBJ1-6, the V gene TRBV28; the D is unclear. There are 15 residues in the CDR3. From germline, CDR1 is MDHEN and CDR2 SYDVKM. V lost 6 bases and J lost 7, with 16 bases in between. CDR3 bases: TGTGCCAGCAGCCCTGAGAGACTCCCGAATTCACCCCTCCACTTT. This sequence encodes CASSPERLPNSPLHF. Combining the CDR3 with reference TRBV28 and TRBJ1-6 gives the whole variable domain DVKVTQSSRYLVKRTGEKVFLECVQDMDHENMFWYRQDPGLGLRLIYFSYDVKMKEKGDIPEGYSVSREKKERFSLILESASTNQTSMYLCASSPERLPNSPLHFGNGTRLTVT.

This chain uses TRBV15 with TRBJ1-2; D possibly corresponds to TRBD1 (6 bases). CDR1 is LNHNV and CDR2 is YYDKDF in the germline V gene (reference sequence). The CDR3 extends over 18 amino acids. Trimming removed 0 bases from V and 3 bases from J, with 20 bases in between. In DNA, the CDR3 is TGTGCCACCAGCAGAGATAGGATGGGGACGGGACATGACTATGGCTACACCTTC. This encodes CATSRDRMGTGHDYGYTF.

As DNA, the CDR3 is TGTGCCAGCAGAGAACAGGTTACAGATACGCAGTATTTT. It yields the protein CASREQVTDTQYF. The J gene is TRBJ2-3, the V gene TRBV27; D perhaps matches TRBD1 (5 bases). The CDR3 sequence is 13 residues long. From germline, CDR1 is MNHEY and CDR2 SMNVEV (reference sequence). The V end was cut by 6 bases, the J end by 3 bases, with 10 bases between.

CDR3 nucleotides: TGTGCCAGCTCACCAAGCAGGTCCGACTACGAGCAGTACTTC. Residues: CASSPSRSDYEQYF. The rearrangement links TRBV18 to TRBJ2-7; D gene unclear. Trimming took 2 bases from V and 3 from J, leaving 11 bases between them. This CDR3 contains 14 residues. The germline gives CDR1 KGHSH, CDR2 LQKENI.

The J gene is TRBJ1-1, the V gene TRBV5-1, with TRBD1 identical over 10 bases. Germline loops: CDR1 SGHRS, CDR2 YFSETQ. CDR3 length: 16 residues. J was trimmed by 2 bases and V by 2 bases; bases with no gene match: 6. CDR3 in amino acids: CASSFSGQGKNTEAFF. In DNA form, the CDR3 reads TGCGCCAGCAGCTTTTCGGGACAGGGGAAAAACACTGAAGCTTTCTTT.

V is TRBV6-5 and J is TRBJ2-7; 8 bases align to TRBD1. Trimming took 0 bases from V and 5 from J; bases not matched to a gene: 6. Germline assignment: CDR1 MNHEY and CDR2 SVGAGI. This CDR3 contains 15 residues. CDR3 nucleotides: TGTGCCAGCAGTTACTCGACAGGGGTTCAGGACGAGCAGTACTTC. Its translation is CASSYSTGVQDEQYF.

The CDR3 sequence: CASTLGGFTYNEQFF. The CDR3 DNA sequence: TGTGCCAGCACCCTCGGAGGGTTTACCTACAATGAGCAGTTCTTC. The chain couples TRBV28 to TRBJ2-1; possible D gene TRBD2, 6 bases. Germline values: CDR1 MDHEN, CDR2 SYDVKM. The CDR3 is 15 amino acids. Trimming cost V 7 bases and J 2 bases, with 15 bases left between them.

The chain combines TRBV11-3 with TRBJ2-3; 9 bases are shared with TRBD1. The CDR3 is 17 residues long. The germline CDR1 and CDR2 sequences are SGHNT and YENEEA. V was pared by 1 base and J by 6 bases, with 11 bases of the junction left unmatched. The CDR3 spells CASSLVGGTGSMDTQYF. The CDR3 bases are TGTGCCAGCAGCTTAGTAGGGGGGACAGGGAGTATGGATACGCAGTATTTT.

This chain uses TRBV5-5 with TRBJ2-1; D is possibly TRBD2 (5 bases). The CDR3 contains 15 residues. Germline lookup yields CDR1 SGHKS and CDR2 YYEKEE (reference sequence). Trimming left V 2 bases short and J 7 bases short, with 16 bases between. CDR3 coding DNA: TGTGCCAGCAGCTTTTCCGACTACCCTGGGAATGAGCAGTTCTTC. Its protein product is CASSFSDYPGNEQFF.

The chain links TRBV6-5 to TRBJ2-2; D uncertain. Trimming took 6 bases from V and 4 from J, leaving 12 bases between them. This CDR3 has 14 residues. CDR1 is MNHEY and CDR2 is SVGAGI in the germline V gene. The CDR3 DNA sequence: TGTGCCAGCAGAACCTTTCTAGGCACCGGGGAGCTGTTTTTT. This sequence encodes CASRTFLGTGELFF.

The rearrangement joins TRBV6-1 to TRBJ1-2, with D possibly being TRBD1 (5 bases). V was shortened by 0 bases and J by 4 bases, with 15 bases between the two germline ends. The V gene's germline CDR1 is MNHNS and CDR2 SASEGT. The CDR3 extends over 16 amino acids. The CDR3 coding sequence is TGTGCCAGCAGTGAAGCTCTAGGGGATCATGTCTATGGCTACACCTTC. It is translated as CASSEALGDHVYGYTF.

The chain carries TRBV7-9 and TRBJ2-7, with D possibly matching TRBD1 (6 bases). V dropped 6 bases and J dropped 3 bases, with 12 bases sitting between them. This CDR3 comprises 13 residues. Germline V gene data show CDR1 as SEHNR and CDR2 as FQNEAQ (reference sequence). This CDR3 is CASSTGQLYEQYF. The CDR3 DNA is TGTGCCAGCAGTACGGGACAACTCTACGAGCAGTACTTC. The whole variable domain, filled in from reference TRBV7-9 and TRBJ2-7, reads DTGVSQNPRHKITKRGQNVTFRCDPISEHNRLYWYRQTLGQGPEFLTYFQNEAQLEKSRLLSDRFSAERPKGSFSTLEIQRTEQGDSAMYLCASSTGQLYEQYFGPGTRLTVT.

The rearrangement uses TRBV6-4 and TRBJ2-2; 8 nucleotides match TRBD2. The CDR3 is 16 residues long. Germline trimming cut 2 bases from V and 6 bases from J; bases unmatched to any gene: 8. Germline values: CDR1 MRHNA, CDR2 SNTAGT. CDR3 coding DNA: TGTGCCAGCAGTGACCAACGGGAGGGCCTGTCCGGGGAGCTGTTTTTT. This codes for CASSDQREGLSGELFF.

The chain joins TRBV9 to TRBJ2-2; 10 bases align to TRBD1. CDR1 is SGDLS and CDR2 is YYNGEE in the germline V gene. The V segment lost 0 bases and the J segment 5 bases; nucleotides outside the gene matches: 1. The length of the CDR3 is 15 residues. In nucleotides, the CDR3 is TGTGCCAGCAGCGTAGGGACAGGGGGGACCGGGGAGCTGTTTTTT. Translating it yields CASSVGTGGTGELFF.

The chain combines TRBV12-3 or TRBV12-4 with TRBJ1-2; D is unclear. The CDR3 is 11 amino acids. V shed 6 bases and J shed 4 bases, with 6 bases lying between them. The CDR3 nucleotides read TGTGCCAGCAGCCGGAGCTATGGCTACACCTTC. This translates into CASSRSYGYTF.

This clone was counted once. The chain carries TRBV6-2 or TRBV6-3 and TRBJ2-1, with 12 bases lining up with TRBD2. V shed 5 bases, J shed 5 bases, and the junction held 7 bases outside the gene matches. Looked up from germline, CDR1 is MNHEY and CDR2 is SVGEGT. The CDR3 consists of 16 residues. CDR3 DNA: TGTGCCAGCAGTCCCCTAGCGGGAGGGGGTAACAATGAGCAGTTCTTC. This encodes CASSPLAGGGNNEQFF.

This clone was counted ten times or more. This rearrangement joins TRBV3-1 (or the pseudogene TRBV3-2) to TRBJ1-5, with 7 bases lining up with TRBD1. The CDR3 length is 14 residues. Germline assignment: CDR1 LGHDT and CDR2 YNNKEL (reference sequence). The junction had 7 bases not matched to a gene; V was cut back by 4 bases and J by 7 bases. The CDR3 is CASSPDRAIQPQHF. The CDR3 DNA follows: TGTGCCAGCAGCCCCGACAGGGCGATCCAGCCCCAGCATTTT.

The gene calls are TRBV5-1 and TRBJ1-1; 7 nucleotides match TRBD1. Germline CDR1 is SGHRS and CDR2 is YFSETQ. After removal of 4 bases from V and 5 bases from J, the junction contained 5 bases not matched to a gene. The CDR3 extends over 13 amino acids. The CDR3 sequence: CASSQYRGTEAFF. DNA for the CDR3: TGCGCCAGCAGCCAGTACAGGGGTACTGAAGCTTTCTTT. Combining the CDR3 with reference TRBV5-1 and TRBJ1-1 gives the whole variable domain KAGVTQTPRYLIKTRGQQVTLSCSPISGHRSVSWYQQTPGQGLQFLFEYFSETQRNKGNFPGRFSGRQFSNSRSEMNVSTLELGDSALYLCASSQYRGTEAFFGQGTRLTVV.

The J gene is TRBJ2-1, the V gene TRBV5-4, with 12 positions matching TRBD2. The CDR3 has 14 residues. In germline, CDR1 is SGHNT, CDR2 YYREEE (reference sequence). V was pared by 2 bases and J by 8 bases, with 2 bases of the junction left unmatched. This CDR3 is CASSFRLAGDEQFF. CDR3 nucleotides: TGTGCCAGCAGCTTTCGACTAGCGGGAGATGAGCAGTTCTTC.

This chain uses TRBV28 with TRBJ1-5, with 7 bases fitting TRBD1. J lost 6 bases, V lost 5 bases, and 10 bases had no gene match. CDR1 and CDR2 (germline): MDHEN, SYDVKM. The CDR3 loop spans 15 amino acids. DNA for the CDR3: TGTGCCAGCAGTCAACGAAACAGGGGCTTTCAGCCCCAGCATTTT. This encodes CASSQRNRGFQPQHF.

The rearrangement uses TRBV10-3 and TRBJ2-3, with 10 bases matching TRBD2. V was pared by 4 bases and J by 4 bases, with 11 bases of the junction left unmatched. The germline V gene has CDR1 ENHRY and CDR2 SYGVKD. The CDR3 length is 17 residues. The CDR3 DNA reads as TGTGCCATCAGTGGATACTTGCTAGCGGGAGTCGCAGATACGCAGTATTTT. It yields the protein CAISGYLLAGVADTQYF.